Here is one TCR beta chain with its context. Its antigen has not been determined. No quality values exist for individual bases; no much larger clone is one base distant. This entry is derived from a study of blood T cell repertoires in COVID-19 (TCRdb year 2020). Turning to the overall study: The collaborator samples originated in the United States, Italy and Spain and spanned the acute and convalescent phases of COVID-19. The dataset comprised deeply sampled blood TCRbeta repertoires from subjects exposed to, actively infected with, or recovered from COVID-19. Where available, HLA class I and class II types were taken from metadata supplied by the sample provider and were not determined by assay-based typing. The samples were drawn from two sources: the first 160 participants of the ongoing ImmuneRACE study, and 1,254 subjects contributed by 6 global collaborators. Nearly every sample came with metadata listing a de-identified subject ID, COVID-19 status, age in years and sex. The prospective study material was composed of cDNA or gDNA derived from T cells, B-cell-depleted T cells, or PBMCs. The repertoires were released in a freely available public database intended as a resource for research on the immune response to SARS-CoV-2.

Inclusive of the bounding cysteine and phenylalanine, the CDR3 is 12 residues long. Only CDR3 DNA is held: 36 bases, read in frame from base 1. Trimming costs V 3 bases and J 6 bases, and their ends lie 9 bases apart. TCRbeta CDR3 regions were amplified from genomic DNA by means of the immunoSEQ Assay, a bias-controlled multiplex PCR. As for how the authors treated the data: The number of nucleated cells in each sample was estimated by amplification of reference gene primers within the assay. To quantify the absolute abundance of each unique TCRbeta CDR3 rearrangement, sequence reads were collapsed and filtered. For each sample, productive Simpson clonality was calculated as the square root of Simpson's diversity index over productive rearrangements. TCRdb limited this immuneACCESS table to in-frame rearrangements with V and J called. A share of clones is missing; checked studies link under half to unresolved V genes, and the rest is unexplained. V and J calls and clone size follow that table, whereas D and trimming were derived from the DNA. In all, the sample holds 80,000 to 100,000 clones, and about 87% of those were seen once. The ten largest make up around 4.2% of the sample.

In Seattle, one collaborating source enrolled patients while the infection was active and tracked those patients longitudinally over the course of disease. The collaborating institutions used their own protocols to collect whole blood in K2EDTA tubes. For TCRbeta analysis, collaborators shipped samples in one of three forms: frozen whole blood, isolated PBMCs, or DNA extracted from either of those sample types. The research as a whole found: The quantity of clinical and demographic metadata differed by source and by participant and was supplied without curation.

In this chain, TRBV12-3 or TRBV12-4 is recombined with TRBJ2-7, with the D segment identity uncertain. The sequencing sample was made of peripheral blood. The sequence was obtained from a human donor with COVID-19, enrolled during active disease. The donor label of this sample is uncertain. The bases are TGTGCCAGCAGTTTTGGAGTTTTCGAGCAGTACTTC. Translated, this is CASSFGVFEQYF.